This entry is about one T cell receptor beta chain. What it binds is not known. The data derive from a study of cytomegalovirus exposure and HLA in healthy donors. Overall study results and limits: As a later analysis revealed, most CMV-associated TCR beta chains appeared HLA-restricted. Later on, an analysis found that several of the most significant clusters appeared to be linked to common viral pathogens, which included parvovirus B19. Later work found that TCR association rates differed between HLA loci; DRB1 had the most and HLA-C the fewest.

The CDR3 is made up of 15 amino acids. V lost 7 bases to trimming and J lost 3 bases, with 16 bases between them. Germline CDR1 SGHVS, CDR2 FNYEAQ. Primers for the PCR totalled 60 Vbeta and 13 Jbeta. The protocol was immunoSEQ multiplex PCR, while the TCRdb copy is restricted to in-frame clones and leaves out a portion. The sample carries over 120,000 clones, approximately 82% recorded once. The sequence was collected from a woman aged 55 to 70 in good health and CMV-seropositive. This chain joins TRBV7-6 and TRBJ2-1; perhaps TRBD1 as D (6 bases). Sequenced input: PBMCs. CDR3 nucleotides: TGTGCCAGCACCCCCCAGGGGATACACTACAATGAGCAGTTCTTC. Protein product: CASTPQGIHYNEQFF.